Listed below are T cell receptor beta chains from one sample, sequenced in a study of blood T cells in healthy people across ages. TCRdb independently ran MiXCR on the 5' RACE reads; one entry per CDR3 protein. The data show more than 650,000 distinct CDR3 sequences, under 30% seen once. These data were also filed under a second study, of T cells of mothers and their children.

The specimen sequenced was blood. All receptors come from a boy younger than 18 in good health. The CDR3 runs from the conserved cysteine through the conserved F or W. D genes are given only for firm matches. Clone size is stated in some rows and not others, as once, few, many or a class when expanded.

j_call d_call clone_size v_call cdr3_aa cdr3_nt
TRBJ2-5 TRBD2 - TRBV20-1 CSAAGAGLETQYF TGCAGTGCTGCGGGAGCAGGGTTAGAGACCCAGTACTTC
TRBJ2-7 - - TRBV29-1 CSVETGLYEQYF TGCAGCGTTGAAACAGGTCTGTACGAGCAGTACTTC
TRBJ2-7 - few TRBV5-1 CASSFGQSSYEQYF TGCGCCAGCAGCTTCGGACAGAGCTCCTACGAGCAGTACTTC
TRBJ1-2 - few TRBV7-9 CASSLAPDGYTF TGTGCCAGCAGCTTAGCACCTGATGGCTACACCTTC
TRBJ1-1 - - TRBV12-3/TRBV12-4 CASTPAWSNTEAFF TGTGCCAGCACCCCGGCTTGGAGCAACACTGAAGCTTTCTTT
TRBJ2-3 TRBD2 - TRBV12-3/TRBV12-4 CASSPGVVSGGLAQYF TGTGCCAGCAGTCCTGGGGTTGTTAGCGGGGGACTCGCGCAGTATTTT
TRBJ1-2 TRBD1 few TRBV6-6 CASSPGQIFYGYTF TGTGCCAGCAGCCCGGGACAGATCTTCTATGGCTACACCTTC
TRBJ2-5 - - TRBV6-6 CASSYSRGFETQYF TGTGCCAGCAGTTACTCAAGAGGTTTTGAGACCCAGTACTTC
TRBJ2-7 - - TRBV18 CASSQRTEPYEQYF TGTGCCAGCTCACAGAGGACAGAACCCTACGAGCAGTACTTC
TRBJ1-3 - few TRBV5-1 CASSLDRELGNTIYF TGCGCCAGCAGCTTGGACAGGGAGCTCGGAAACACCATATATTTT
TRBJ2-7 TRBD2 - TRBV4-1 CASSQLSSGVYEQYF TGCGCCAGCAGCCAATTGTCTAGCGGGGTCTACGAGCAGTACTTC
TRBJ1-1 - - TRBV29-1 CSVGGDSNTEAFF TGCAGCGTTGGGGGGGATTCGAATACTGAAGCTTTCTTT
TRBJ2-2 - - TRBV12-3/TRBV12-4 CATQPAGTGELFF TGTGCCACCCAGCCGGCGGGCACCGGGGAGCTGTTTTTT
TRBJ1-2 - - TRBV28 CASSLGNFYGYTF TGTGCCAGCAGTTTGGGGAATTTCTATGGCTACACCTTC
TRBJ2-5 - - TRBV3-1 CATGTLGETQYF TGTGCCACCGGGACGCTAGGGGAGACCCAGTACTTC
TRBJ1-3 - - TRBV6-1 CASSGTWGGNTIYF TGTGCCAGCAGTGGCACATGGGGCGGAAACACCATATATTTT
TRBJ1-2 - - TRBV29-1 CSVLDPRQDGYTF TGCAGCGTGCTGGACCCCCGGCAGGATGGCTACACCTTC
TRBJ2-1 TRBD2 - TRBV7-9 CASSDLAGGTSEQFF TGTGCCAGCAGCGACCTAGCGGGAGGCACTAGCGAGCAGTTCTTC
TRBJ1-6 - few TRBV6-5 CASSYLPRGRGDSPLHF TGTGCCAGCAGTTACTTGCCCCGGGGTAGGGGGGATTCACCCCTCCACTTT
TRBJ2-7 - few TRBV25-1 CASSEEGGYNGEQYF TGTGCCAGCAGTGAAGAGGGGGGGTACAACGGCGAGCAGTACTTC
TRBJ2-7 TRBD2 few TRBV7-9 CASRPGGGKGGYEQYF TGTGCCAGCAGGCCCGGGGGGGGGAAAGGAGGCTACGAGCAGTACTTC
TRBJ1-2 - - TRBV7-2 CASSPAGATNYGYTF TGTGCCAGCAGCCCCGCAGGAGCTACTAACTATGGCTACACCTTC
TRBJ2-7 - - TRBV2 CASQGGAGLGEQYF TGTGCCAGCCAGGGGGGCGCCGGTCTCGGAGAGCAGTACTTC
TRBJ1-5 TRBD1 few TRBV27 CASKGQTAGYQPQHF TGTGCCAGCAAGGGACAGACGGCGGGATATCAGCCCCAGCATTTT
TRBJ1-2 - few TRBV20-1 CSARDVARGYGYTF TGCAGTGCTAGAGATGTGGCAAGGGGCTATGGCTACACCTTC
TRBJ2-7 TRBD1 few TRBV10-3 CALSPGQGPYEQYF TGTGCCTTATCGCCGGGACAGGGGCCCTACGAGCAGTACTTC
TRBJ2-7 - many TRBV11-2 CASSPIVAGYLPYEQYF TGTGCCAGCAGCCCTATTGTGGCAGGCTACCTTCCCTACGAGCAGTACTTC
TRBJ2-1 - few TRBV11-2 CASSLPPRGRSSYNEQFF TGTGCCAGCAGCCTTCCACCCCGGGGGCGCAGCTCCTACAATGAGCAGTTCTTC
TRBJ2-1 TRBD2 few TRBV3-1 CASSQELAGGLYNEQFF TGTGCCAGCAGCCAAGAACTAGCGGGGGGGCTTTACAATGAGCAGTTCTTC
TRBJ2-5 TRBD1 few TRBV29-1 CSVGTFRDRTWEQYF TGCAGCGTTGGGACCTTTAGGGACAGGACCTGGGAGCAGTACTTC
TRBJ2-3 TRBD1 once TRBV9 CASSPQGTGAGDMQYF TGTGCCAGCAGCCCTCAAGGGACAGGGGCAGGGGATATGCAGTATTTT
TRBJ2-3 - few TRBV27 CASSWRRPTDTQYF TGTGCCAGCAGTTGGAGGAGGCCAACAGATACGCAGTATTTT
TRBJ2-4 - few TRBV19 CASSMSMVPTGLAKNIQYF TGTGCCAGTAGTATGTCCATGGTCCCGACAGGTCTAGCCAAAAACATTCAGTACTTC
TRBJ2-1 - - TRBV6-5 CASSYLEGTPGNEQFF TGTGCCAGCAGTTACTTGGAGGGCACCCCCGGCAATGAGCAGTTCTTC
TRBJ1-1 - - TRBV7-2 CASSLSGGKAFF TGTGCCAGCAGCTTATCGGGCGGGAAAGCTTTCTTT
TRBJ2-5 TRBD2 many TRBV10-3 CAISESGLAGGETQYF TGTGCCATCAGTGAGTCTGGACTAGCGGGGGGAGAGACCCAGTACTTC
TRBJ2-7 TRBD1 many TRBV2 CASNERWGQGGREYF TGTGCCAGCAACGAGAGGTGGGGACAGGGGGGTCGGGAGTACTTC
TRBJ2-1 TRBD2 - TRBV5-5 CASTGVRGLNEQFF TGTGCCAGCACCGGGGTGCGGGGGTTGAATGAGCAGTTCTTC
TRBJ2-5 TRBD2 many TRBV10-3 CAISDLAGDIDISTQYF TGTGCCATCAGTGATCTAGCGGGGGATATAGACATTTCGACCCAGTACTTC
TRBJ2-5 - few TRBV30 CAWSRSDSQTQYF TGTGCCTGGAGTAGGTCGGACTCACAGACCCAGTACTTC
TRBJ2-7 - - TRBV5-5 CASSLGGAKQYF TGTGCCAGCAGCTTAGGAGGGGCAAAGCAGTACTTC
TRBJ2-5 - few TRBV10-3 CAISESWETQHF TGTGCCATCAGTGAGTCGTGGGAGACCCAGCACTTC
TRBJ1-4 - - TRBV28 CASSTSQTTNEKLFF TGTGCCAGCAGTACCTCGCAAACAACTAATGAAAAACTGTTTTTT
TRBJ1-1 TRBD1 - TRBV11-2 CASSSRQGTFLNTEAFF TGTGCCAGCAGCAGCCGACAGGGGACCTTTCTGAACACTGAAGCTTTCTTT
TRBJ1-1 TRBD1 - TRBV5-1 CASSQQGLNTEAFF TGCGCCAGCAGTCAACAGGGGTTGAACACTGAAGCTTTCTTT
TRBJ2-5 - many TRBV5-1 CASSWIGGETQYF TGCGCCAGCAGCTGGATTGGAGGGGAGACCCAGTACTTC
TRBJ1-6 TRBD1 - TRBV6-5 CATKRDRNSPLHF TGTGCCACCAAACGGGACAGAAATTCACCCCTCCACTTT
TRBJ2-5 - few TRBV20-1 CSAKSGRPREETQYF TGCAGTGCTAAAAGTGGTCGGCCTAGAGAAGAGACCCAGTACTTC
TRBJ2-1 - - TRBV15 CATSRDVNYNEQFF TGTGCCACCAGCAGAGATGTGAACTACAATGAGCAGTTCTTC
TRBJ2-7 - - TRBV21-1 CARGWQRMYEQYF TGTGCCAGGGGTTGGCAGAGAATGTACGAGCAGTACTTC
TRBJ2-3 TRBD1 - TRBV20-1 CSARDTGGRTDTQYF TGCAGTGCTAGGGATACAGGGGGGCGCACAGATACGCAGTATTTT
TRBJ2-3 - few TRBV3-1 CASSQDQGTFGDTQYF TGTGCCAGCAGCCAAGATCAAGGGACCTTCGGAGATACGCAGTATTTT
TRBJ2-1 TRBD2 - TRBV4-1 CASSPRTSGGSYNEQFF TGTGCCAGCAGCCCCCGGACTAGCGGGGGGTCCTACAATGAGCAGTTCTTC
TRBJ2-5 TRBD2 - TRBV7-2 CASSSPLNGLANQETQYF TGTGCCAGCAGCTCCCCCTTGAACGGACTAGCGAACCAAGAGACCCAGTACTTC
TRBJ1-4 - few TRBV7-8 CASSVMAAGNEKLFF TGTGCCAGCAGCGTGATGGCCGCCGGGAATGAAAAACTGTTTTTT